This T cell receptor (beta chain) was captured in a study of T cells in Graves' hyperthyroidism and ophthalmopathy (dated by TCRdb to between 2018 and 2021). Background for the entire study: Peripheral blood samples were taken at initial diagnosis, before any treatment was given. To identify TCR V-J signatures that set the groups apart, the researchers used a discovery cohort of about a hundred patients, made up of around 40 with Graves' ophthalmopathy and about 55 with stable Graves' hyperthyroidism. Prospective prediction of ophthalmopathy was tested in an independent validation cohort of approximately 18 hyperthyroidism patients and approximately 17 patients who later progressed to ophthalmopathy. The 75 to 100 discovery patients were randomly split 7:3 into training and test sets. The study also compared thyroid tissue and blood T-cell repertoires from 5 to 7 Graves' hyperthyroidism patients. After blood sampling, hyperthyroidism patients were treated with methimazole at a starting dose of 30 mg daily, and ophthalmopathy patients were treated with high-dose intravenous methylprednisolone. TCR Vbeta CDR3 sequencing of around 130 peripheral blood samples (over 40 ophthalmopathy, approximately 80 hyperthyroidism and about 17 progressor patients) is reported in the paper.

From a lookup of the germline V gene, CDR1 and CDR2 are SNHLY and FYNNEI. The trim is 6 bases for V and 4 bases for J, with a gap of 16 bases between the germline ends. The CDR3 runs 14 residues from the cysteine to the phenylalanine. The DNA shown is the 42-base CDR3, in frame from base 1. This clonotype was detected ten times or more. Its antigen is still unknown. Base qualities are not provided; no much larger clone lies one nucleotide away. TCR beta CDR3 regions were amplified from RNA transcripts. The TCR CDR3 was subjected to a first round of RT-PCR using the HTBI primer set and the Qiagen OneStep RT-PCR kit. A second multiplex PCR round built the libraries, followed by size selection and purification. Paired-end sequencing of the libraries was performed with 100 bp reads on an Illumina HiSeq2000. Per the authors' processing: Raw data were processed with SOAPnuke, discarding reads with adapters, uncalled bases, mean Phred below 15, or no exact constant-primer or identifier match. COPE v1.2.5 was used to merge the high-quality paired reads, and each unique nucleotide sequence was defined as a clonotype. MiTCR v1.1 was used to align clonotypes to the IMGT TRBV, TRBD and TRBJ reference segments. Analysis was restricted to V-J combinations with a frequency above 0.0001, which covered about 99% of repertoires. The TCS score was defined as F50 (clonal expansion) divided by E x V (chaos), with BLOSUM62-based TCRdist calculated between CDR3 peptides within each V-J. Welch's t-statistics and random forest reduced approximately 520 V-J features to about 13, which were used in a naive Bayes classifier (R e1071). Starting from the raw public reads, TCRdb applied fastp trimming at Q25, assembled clones with MiXCR and retained in-frame beta chains. A single entry per CDR3 protein holds the most common genes and DNA from its merged rows. The V and J calls come from TCRdb's annotation, not from the publication. This sample holds 450,000 to 550,000 distinct CDR3 sequences; less than 25% were observed only once. The top ten clones comprise over 9% of the sample.

Ophthalmopathy patients had moderately to severely active disease, Clinical Activity Score of at least 3, NOSPECS grade of at least 4, and duration under 3 months. Patients with uncontrolled infections, other autoimmune diseases, pregnancy or lactation were excluded. Diagnoses were established on the basis of clinical symptoms, serum thyroxine and TRAb, thyroid ultrasound, and orbital computed tomography. Ficoll-Paque density gradient centrifugation was used to isolate PBMCs from about 10 ml of fresh peripheral blood. Total RNA was extracted using Trizol reagent, and RNA quality was assessed on an Agilent 2100 Bioanalyzer. The investigation overall reported the following: In validation, the model predicted progression to ophthalmopathy a median of roughly 6.1 months before onset, with around 70% sensitivity and just under 75% specificity. Blood samples also contained most of the expanded thyroid clonotypes (frequency above 0.001), which suggests that blood repertoires may reflect thyroid immune responses. Sample size was not statistically predetermined, and investigators were not blinded to group allocation. A model built on a 13 V-J signature distinguished ophthalmopathy from stable hyperthyroidism, reaching around 88% sensitivity and under 84% specificity in cross-validation and 80%/75% in testing.

Sequenced sample: blood. This sequence originates from a woman aged 30 to 39 with Graves' ophthalmopathy. The chain links TRBV2 with TRBJ2-7, with a tentative D gene TRBD1 over 6 matching bases. CDR3 reads: CASRPDRRLYEQYF. The DNA sequence is as follows: TGTGCCAGCAGGCCCGACAGGCGACTTTACGAGCAGTACTTC.